The 7 T cell receptor beta chains below were found in one sample sequenced in a study of immune evolution from preneoplasia to lung adenocarcinoma. The assay was immunoSEQ multiplex PCR, and TCRdb's table has in-frame clones only and misses some. The profile shows around 6,500 clones, about 81% of them singletons. Sequencing input: FFPE invasive lung adenocarcinoma tissue. Receptors originate from a person in their fifties with lung adenocarcinoma.

The rearrangement joins TRBV19 to TRBJ1-2; 7 bases match TRBD1. The germline gives CDR1 LNHDA, CDR2 SQIVND (reference sequence). V trimming: 9 bases; J trimming: 0 bases; junction bases outside the gene matches: 7. This CDR3 is 14 amino acids long. In nucleotides, the CDR3 is TGTGCCAGCAAAAGGGACAGCACTAACTATGGCTACACCTTC. This sequence encodes CASKRDSTNYGYTF.

CDR3 in amino acids: CAQSSSTVTSRDEQYF. The CDR3 DNA sequence: TGTGCCCAATCGTCGTCGACAGTAACCTCTCGGGACGAGCAGTACTTC. The V gene is TRBV30, the J gene TRBJ2-7; a weak D match, TRBD1 (5 bases). V was pared by 8 bases and J by 5 bases, with 28 bases between. This CDR3 spans 16 amino acids. The germline V gene encodes CDR1 GTSNPN and CDR2 SVGIG (reference sequence).

The V gene is TRBV6-5, the J gene TRBJ1-4; TRBD1 matches at 7 bases. The J segment lost 3 bases and the V segment lost 4 bases, leaving 5 bases of the junction unmatched. CDR3 size: 15 residues. Per germline, CDR1 MNHEY and CDR2 SVGAGI. The CDR3 here is CASSLQGWPNEKLFF. Written as DNA, the CDR3 is TGTGCCAGCAGTTTACAGGGGTGGCCTAATGAAAAACTGTTTTTT.

The chain combines TRBV28 with TRBJ2-2; D unresolved. The germline V gene has CDR1 MDHEN and CDR2 SYDVKM. This CDR3 region has 16 residues. V gave up 2 bases and J gave up 0 bases, with 10 bases separating them. DNA for the CDR3: TGTGCCAGCAGTTTACCGAGAAGGCCGAACACCGGGGAGCTGTTTTTT. Translation gives CASSLPRRPNTGELFF. The entire variable domain, with the rest obtained from reference TRBV28 and TRBJ2-2, is as follows: DVKVTQSSRYLVKRTGEKVFLECVQDMDHENMFWYRQDPGLGLRLIYFSYDVKMKEKGDIPEGYSVSREKKERFSLILESASTNQTSMYLCASSLPRRPNTGELFFGEGSRLTVL.

CDR3: CASGQGQINTDTQYF. Written as DNA, the CDR3 is TGTGCTAGTGGTCAAGGACAGATTAACACAGATACGCAGTATTTT. The J gene is TRBJ2-3, the V gene TRBV12-5, with D possibly matching TRBD1 (6 bases). Germline CDR1 is LGHNT and CDR2 is FRNRAP. The CDR3 runs to 15 residues. Trimming removed 5 bases at V and 2 bases at J, with 14 bases between. Full variable domain (missing parts from reference TRBV12-5 and TRBJ2-3): DARVTQTPRHKVTEMGQEVTMRCQPILGHNTVFWYRQTMMQGLELLAYFRNRAPLDDSGMPKDRFSAEMPDATLATLKIQPSEPRDSAVYFCASGQGQINTDTQYFGPGTRLTVL.

The V call is TRBV29-1, the J call TRBJ2-3, with TRBD1 matching over 7 bases. The CDR3 totals 12 residues. With V trimmed by 7 bases and J by 4 bases, 5 bases remained unmatched. Germline V gives CDR1 SQVTM, CDR2 ANQGSEA. DNA for the CDR3: TGCAGCGGGCAGGGGGTGTCAGATACGCAGTATTTT. This gives the protein CSGQGVSDTQYF.

The gene calls are TRBV30 and TRBJ1-4; possible D gene TRBD1, 6 bases. The V gene lost 0 bases and the J gene lost 0 bases, with 11 bases spanning the gap. The CDR3 sequence is 16 residues long. The germline gives CDR1 GTSNPN, CDR2 SVGIG (reference sequence). The CDR3 sequence: CAWSVQGTATNEKLFF. The DNA of the CDR3 is TGTGCCTGGAGTGTACAGGGTACTGCAACTAATGAAAAACTGTTTTTT. The whole variable domain, remainder taken from reference TRBV30 and TRBJ1-4, is SQTIHQWPATLVQPVGSPLSLECTVEGTSNPNLYWYRQAAGRGLQLLFYSVGIGQISSEVPQNLSASRPQDRQFILSSKKLLLSDSGFYLCAWSVQGTATNEKLFFGSGTQLSVL.